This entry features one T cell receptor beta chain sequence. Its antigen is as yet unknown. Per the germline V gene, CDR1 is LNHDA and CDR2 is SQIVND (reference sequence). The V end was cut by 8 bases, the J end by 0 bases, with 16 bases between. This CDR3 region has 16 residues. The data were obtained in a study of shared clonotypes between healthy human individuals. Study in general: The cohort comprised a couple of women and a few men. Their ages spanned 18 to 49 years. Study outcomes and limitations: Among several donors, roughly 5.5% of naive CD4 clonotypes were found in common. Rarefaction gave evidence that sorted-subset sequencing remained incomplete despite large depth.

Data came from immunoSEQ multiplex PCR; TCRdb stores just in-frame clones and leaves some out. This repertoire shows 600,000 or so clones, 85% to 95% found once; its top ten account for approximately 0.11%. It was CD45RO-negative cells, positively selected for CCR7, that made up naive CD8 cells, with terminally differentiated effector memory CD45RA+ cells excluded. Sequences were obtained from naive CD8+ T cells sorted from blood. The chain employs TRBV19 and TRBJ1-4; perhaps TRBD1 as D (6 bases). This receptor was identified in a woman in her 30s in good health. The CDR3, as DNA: TGTGCCAGTGGAGGACAGAGCTATGCAACTAATGAAAAACTGTTTTTT. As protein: CASGGQSYATNEKLFF.